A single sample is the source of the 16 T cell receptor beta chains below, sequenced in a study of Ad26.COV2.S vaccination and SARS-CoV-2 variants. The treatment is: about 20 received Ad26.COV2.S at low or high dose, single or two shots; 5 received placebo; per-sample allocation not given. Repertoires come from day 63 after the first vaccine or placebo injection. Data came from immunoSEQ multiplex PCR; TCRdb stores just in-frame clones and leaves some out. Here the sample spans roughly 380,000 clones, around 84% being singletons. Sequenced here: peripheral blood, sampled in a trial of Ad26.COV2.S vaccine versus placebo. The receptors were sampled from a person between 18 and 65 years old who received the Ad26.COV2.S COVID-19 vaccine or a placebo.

The chain's CDR3 is CASSPRGRGTEAFF. As DNA, the CDR3 is TGTGCCAGCAGCCCCCGGGGCAGGGGCACTGAAGCTTTCTTT. This chain uses TRBV11-2 with TRBJ1-1; the D gene is possibly TRBD1 (6 bases). CDR1 and CDR2 (germline): SGHAT, FQNNGV. The CDR3 sequence is 14 residues long. V lost 5 bases and J 4 bases, leaving 14 bases between the germline ends.

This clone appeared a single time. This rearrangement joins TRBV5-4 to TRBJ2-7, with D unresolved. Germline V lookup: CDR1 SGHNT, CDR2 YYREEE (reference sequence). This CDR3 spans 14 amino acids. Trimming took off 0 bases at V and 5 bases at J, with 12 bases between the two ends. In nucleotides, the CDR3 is TGTGCCAGCAGCTTGGGACGGACCCTCGACGAGCAGTACTTC. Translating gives CASSLGRTLDEQYF.

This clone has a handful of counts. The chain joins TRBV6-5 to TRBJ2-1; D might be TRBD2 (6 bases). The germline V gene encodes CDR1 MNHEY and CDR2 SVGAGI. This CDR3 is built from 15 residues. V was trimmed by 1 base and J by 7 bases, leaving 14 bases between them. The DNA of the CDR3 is TGTGCCAGCAGTTACTTCCGGGAGCCGGTTAATGAGCAGTTCTTC. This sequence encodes CASSYFREPVNEQFF.

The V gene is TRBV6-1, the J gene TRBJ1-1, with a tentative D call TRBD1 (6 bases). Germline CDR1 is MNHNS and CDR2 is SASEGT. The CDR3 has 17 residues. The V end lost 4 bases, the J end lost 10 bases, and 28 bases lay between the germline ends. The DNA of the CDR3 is TGTGCCAGCAGTGTTCGGCCAGGGGCGGCTCTAGGGAATGGAGCTTTCTTT. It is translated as CASSVRPGAALGNGAFF.

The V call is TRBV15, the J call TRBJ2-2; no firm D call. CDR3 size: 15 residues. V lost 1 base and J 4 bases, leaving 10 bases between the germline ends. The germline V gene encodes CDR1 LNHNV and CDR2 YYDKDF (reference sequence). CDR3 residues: CATSRVVEPTGELFF. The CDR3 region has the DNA TGTGCCACCAGCAGAGTGGTAGAGCCCACCGGGGAGCTGTTTTTT.

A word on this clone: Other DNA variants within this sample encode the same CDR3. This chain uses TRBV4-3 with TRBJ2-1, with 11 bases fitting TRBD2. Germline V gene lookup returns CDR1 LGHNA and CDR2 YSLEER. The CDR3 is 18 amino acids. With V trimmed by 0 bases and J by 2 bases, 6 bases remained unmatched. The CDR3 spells CASSQDLSGRAPYNEQFF. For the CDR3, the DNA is TGCGCCAGCAGCCAAGATCTTAGCGGGAGGGCCCCCTACAATGAGCAGTTCTTC.

CDR3 region: CASSAPGGAGQPQHF. The CDR3 region has the DNA TGTGCCAGCAGTGCCCCGGGGGGAGCAGGCCAGCCCCAGCATTTT. The chain has TRBV28 and TRBJ1-5; a possible D gene is TRBD1 (5 bases). V dropped 5 bases and J dropped 7 bases, with 18 bases sitting between them. The CDR3 sequence is 15 residues long. Germline V gene data show CDR1 as MDHEN and CDR2 as SYDVKM.

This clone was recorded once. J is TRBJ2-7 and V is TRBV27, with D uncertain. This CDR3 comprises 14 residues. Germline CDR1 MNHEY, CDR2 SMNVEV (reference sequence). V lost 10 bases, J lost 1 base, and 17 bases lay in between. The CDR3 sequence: CATLDRAASYEQYF. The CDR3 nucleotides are TGTGCCACCCTAGACCGGGCAGCTTCCTACGAGCAGTACTTC.

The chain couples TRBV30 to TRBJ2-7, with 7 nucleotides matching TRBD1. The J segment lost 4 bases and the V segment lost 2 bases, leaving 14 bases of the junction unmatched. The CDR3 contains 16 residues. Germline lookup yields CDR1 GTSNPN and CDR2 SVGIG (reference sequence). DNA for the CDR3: TGTGCCTGGAGTCCGTCATATGACAGGGTGAAATACGAGCAGTACTTC. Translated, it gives CAWSPSYDRVKYEQYF.

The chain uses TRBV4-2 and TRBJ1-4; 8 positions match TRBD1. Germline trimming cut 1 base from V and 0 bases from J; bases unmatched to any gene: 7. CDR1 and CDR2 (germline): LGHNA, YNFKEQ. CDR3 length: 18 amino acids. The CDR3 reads CASSQAPAGGATNEKLFF. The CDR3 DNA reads TGTGCCAGCAGCCAAGCTCCGGCAGGGGGCGCAACTAATGAAAAACTGTTTTTT.

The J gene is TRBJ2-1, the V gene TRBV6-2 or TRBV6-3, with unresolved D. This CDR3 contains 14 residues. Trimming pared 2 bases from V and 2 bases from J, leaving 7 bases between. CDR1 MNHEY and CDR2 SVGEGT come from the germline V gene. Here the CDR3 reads CASSYISTYNEQFF. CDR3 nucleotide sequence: TGTGCCAGCAGTTACATCTCAACCTACAATGAGCAGTTCTTC.

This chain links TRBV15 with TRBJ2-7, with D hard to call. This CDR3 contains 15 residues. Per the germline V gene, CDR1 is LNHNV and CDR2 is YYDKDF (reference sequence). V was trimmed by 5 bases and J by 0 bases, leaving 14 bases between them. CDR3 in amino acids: CATSLSAVLSYEQYF. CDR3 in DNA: TGTGCCACCAGCCTGTCGGCAGTCCTCTCCTACGAGCAGTACTTC. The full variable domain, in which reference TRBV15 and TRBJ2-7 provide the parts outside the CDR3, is DAMVIQNPRYQVTQFGKPVTLSCSQTLNHNVMYWYQQKSSQAPKLLFHYYDKDFNNEADTPDNFQSRRPNTSFCFLDIRSPGLGDTAMYLCATSLSAVLSYEQYFGPGTRLTVT.

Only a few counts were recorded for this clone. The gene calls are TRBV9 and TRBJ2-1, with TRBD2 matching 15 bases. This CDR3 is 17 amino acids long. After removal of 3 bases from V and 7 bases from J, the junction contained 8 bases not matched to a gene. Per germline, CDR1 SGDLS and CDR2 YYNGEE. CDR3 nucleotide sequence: TGTGCCAGCAGCGGGACGGGACTAGCGGGAGGATGGAATGAGCAGTTCTTC. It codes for CASSGTGLAGGWNEQFF.

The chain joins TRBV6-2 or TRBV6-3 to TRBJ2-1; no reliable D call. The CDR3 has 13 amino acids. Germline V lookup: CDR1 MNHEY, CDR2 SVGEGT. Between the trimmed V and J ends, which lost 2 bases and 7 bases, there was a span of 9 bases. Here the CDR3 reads CASSYERRNEQFF. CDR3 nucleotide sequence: TGTGCCAGCAGTTACGAGAGGCGGAATGAGCAGTTCTTC.

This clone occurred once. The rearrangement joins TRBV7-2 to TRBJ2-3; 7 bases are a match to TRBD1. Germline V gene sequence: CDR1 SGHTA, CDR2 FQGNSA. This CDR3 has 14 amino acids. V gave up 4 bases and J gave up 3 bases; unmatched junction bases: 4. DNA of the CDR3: TGTGCCAGCAGCTACAACAGGGGTACAGATACGCAGTATTTT. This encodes CASSYNRGTDTQYF. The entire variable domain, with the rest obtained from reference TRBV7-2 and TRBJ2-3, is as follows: GAGVSQSPSNKVTEKGKDVELRCDPISGHTALYWYRQSLGQGLEFLIYFQGNSAPDKSGLPSDRFSAERTGGSVSTLTIQRTQQEDSAVYLCASSYNRGTDTQYFGPGTRLTVL.

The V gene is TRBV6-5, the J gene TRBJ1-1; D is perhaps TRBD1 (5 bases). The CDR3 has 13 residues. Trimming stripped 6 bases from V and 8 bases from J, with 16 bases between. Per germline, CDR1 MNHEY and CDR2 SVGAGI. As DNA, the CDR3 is TGTGCCAGCAGGAGGGACGGAATCAACGAAGCTTTCTTT. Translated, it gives CASRRDGINEAFF.